Sequencing of this TCR beta chain was carried out in a study of CD8 T cells in ankylosing spondylitis. The table lists this clonotype with a few counts. TCRdb ran MiXCR on the 5' RACE reads and lists one entry per CDR3 protein. This table holds some 340,000 distinct CDR3 sequences, roughly 14% found once. The specimen sequenced was blood, either unsorted or a sorted T cell fraction (not recorded which). The receptor's source is a male donor with ankylosing spondylitis or in good health (not recorded which).

CDR3 in amino acids: CASSFGPFNEQFF. CDR3 coding DNA: TGTGCCAGCAGCTTCGGACCCTTCAATGAGCAGTTCTTC. The chain combines TRBV7-2 with TRBJ2-1, with no clear D. V was cut by 3 bases and J by 6 bases, with 9 bases left in between. The length of the CDR3 is 13 residues. Germline V gene lookup returns CDR1 SGHTA and CDR2 FQGNSA.